This T cell receptor beta chain derives from a study of early T cells in non-severe SARS-CoV-2 infection. MiXCR, applied by TCRdb to the 5' RACE reads, yields one record per CDR3 protein. The sample consists of tens of thousands of distinct CDR3 sequences, 4% of them appearing once. This clonotype was counted many times. The CDR3 length is 11 residues. Deletions cut 3 bases from V and 10 bases from J, with 7 bases between. The V call is TRBV12-3 or TRBV12-4, the J call TRBJ2-1; D gene ambiguous. The sample consisted of whole blood. The receptor was derived from an adult who was a healthcare worker with PCR-confirmed SARS-CoV-2 infection or an uninfected control (not recorded which). The CDR3 DNA reads as TGTGCCAGCAGTTTTTCTCGGGAGCAGTTCTTC. It yields the protein CASSFSREQFF.